The present TCR beta chain was sequenced within a study of cytotoxic CD8 clonotypes in ibrutinib-treated CLL. Sequencing used immunoSEQ multiplex PCR; TCRdb keeps in-frame clones, though not all of them. Seen here are nearly 300,000 clones, around 76% observed once, and the top ten hold approximately 5.1%. After removal of 6 bases from V and 6 bases from J, the junction contained 5 bases not matched to a gene. CDR3 length: 12 residues. Per germline, CDR1 MNHEY and CDR2 SMNVEV (reference sequence). The rearrangement links TRBV27 to TRBJ2-7, with TRBD1 identical over 7 bases. The sample in question was PBMCs, obtained at disease progression, from a patient treated with ibrutinib. This clonotype originated in a human donor with chronic lymphocytic leukemia. Written as DNA, the CDR3 is TGTGCCAGCAGACAGGGGAATCGCGAGCAGTACTTC. Translating gives CASRQGNREQYF.